This is a list of T cell receptor beta chains from one sample in a study of graft-versus-host responses after intestinal transplantation. Sequencing was performed with immunoSEQ multiplex PCR; in TCRdb, only in-frame clones are kept and a portion is missing. Among approximately 12,000 clones listed, about 80% were seen once. The specimen was ileum tissue, collected 23 days after intestinal transplant. These receptors were taken from a human patient who received an intestinal transplant, so some T cells may come from the graft donor. The CDR3 runs from the conserved cysteine through the conserved F or W. Each record gives: clone size, D gene, V gene, J gene, CDR3 DNA, CDR3 protein. The D gene is left open where the match is weak. Size is stated for part of the rows, as once, few or many counts, or as a class when the clone is expanded.

-,-,TRBV7-9,TRBJ1-1,TGTGCCAGCAGCTTAGATTGGGGTGAAGCTTTCTTT,CASSLDWGEAFF
-,-,TRBV10-2,TRBJ1-1,TGCGCCAGCAGGGGTTCAGGGAACACTGAAGCTTTCTTT,CASRGSGNTEAFF
-,-,TRBV28,TRBJ2-7,TGTGCCAATCGGGACCCGAGCTCCTACGAGCAGTACTTC,CANRDPSSYEQYF
-,TRBD2,TRBV14,TRBJ2-5,TGTGCCAGCAGCCAACCGGGACTAGAAGAGACCCAGTACTTC,CASSQPGLEETQYF
-,-,TRBV6-6,TRBJ2-1,TGTGCCAGCAGTTACTCGTTTATGGACAGACTAAATGAGCAGTTCTTC,CASSYSFMDRLNEQFF
-,-,TRBV4-1,TRBJ2-1,TGCGCCAGCAGCTCTCCAGCTGTGGCCAATGAGCAGTTCTTC,CASSSPAVANEQFF
-,TRBD2,TRBV7-3,TRBJ2-3,TGTGCCAGCAGCTCCCGGTCTAGCGGGAGGGGTACAGATACGCAGTATTTT,CASSSRSSGRGTDTQYF
-,-,TRBV6-1,TRBJ2-7,TGTGCCAGCAGCGAAGTTTTGACCTACGAGCAGTACTTC,CASSEVLTYEQYF
-,TRBD1,TRBV7-7,TRBJ2-2,TGTGCCAGCAGCCCCGGGACAGGGGGCCTCGGGGAGCTGTTTTTT,CASSPGTGGLGELFF
few,TRBD2,TRBV19,TRBJ2-1,TGTGCCAGTAGTACGGGCGGGAGTTACAATGAGCAGTTCTTC,CASSTGGSYNEQFF
-,-,TRBV9,TRBJ1-2,TGTGCCAGCAGCGGGGGGACTTCTGGGCGCTATGGCTACACCTTC,CASSGGTSGRYGYTF
-,TRBD2,TRBV4-2,TRBJ2-2,TGTGCCAGCAGCCAAGAGGGACTAGCGGCTACAAACACCGGGGAGCTGTTTTTT,CASSQEGLAATNTGELFF
-,-,TRBV7-7,TRBJ2-7,TGTGCTAGCAGCTTAGGGGACGCGGCCTACGAGCAGTACTTC,CASSLGDAAYEQYF
-,-,TRBV2,TRBJ1-4,TGTGCCAGCAGTGAGATAGGGACCGGGGCCTGGCTTAATGAAAAACTGTTTTTT,CASSEIGTGAWLNEKLFF
-,TRBD2,TRBV13,TRBJ2-7,TGTGCCAGCAGTTATCGGACTAGCGGGAGCGCCTACGAGCAGTACTTC,CASSYRTSGSAYEQYF
-,-,TRBV27,TRBJ1-4,TGTGCCAGCAGTTTCTTGGGCGAATCCTCCCGAAAACTGTTTTTT,CASSFLGESSRKLFF
-,-,TRBV10-3,TRBJ1-6,TGTGCCATCAGTCCAGGGTATAATTCACCCCTCCACTTT,CAISPGYNSPLHF
-,-,TRBV6-6,TRBJ1-1,TGTGCCAGCAGTTACGAGGGCAAAGATGCTGAAGCTTTCTTT,CASSYEGKDAEAFF
-,-,TRBV28,TRBJ1-2,TGTGCCAGCAGTTTACGGGGCTATGGCTACACCTTC,CASSLRGYGYTF
-,TRBD2,TRBV7-9,TRBJ2-3,TGTGCCAGCAGCCCCACGGGACTAGCCGGGGATACGCAGTATTTT,CASSPTGLAGDTQYF
large,-,TRBV18,TRBJ2-7,TGTGCCAGCTCACCACCAGAGTCCCCTTACGAGCAGTACTTC,CASSPPESPYEQYF
-,TRBD2,TRBV4-1,TRBJ2-7,TGCGCCAGCAGCCAAGACTCCCTAGGACTAGCTCTCCACGAGCAGTACTTC,CASSQDSLGLALHEQYF
-,-,TRBV5-4,TRBJ2-1,TGTGCCAGCAGCTCCGGACGGAGCAATGAGCAGTTCTTC,CASSSGRSNEQFF
-,TRBD1,TRBV6-6,TRBJ2-1,TGTGCCAGCAGTTGGTGGGGACAGGGGAAGGATGAGCAGTTCTTC,CASSWWGQGKDEQFF